This TCR beta chain is from a study of OX40 agonist ivuxolimab in advanced cancers. Study information: Allowance was made for prior anti-PD-1, anti-PD-L1 or anti-CTLA-4 therapy, and approximately 40% had some.

To note about this clone: Its antigen remains unidentified.

Data came from immunoSEQ multiplex PCR; TCRdb stores just in-frame clones and leaves some out. This sample yields tens of thousands of clones, of which about 87% are seen a single time; 25% belongs to the top ten. Broader study findings: It was also the case that some nonresponders had low normalized T-cell clonal expansion. In the 0.1 to 3.0 mg/kg range, CD4+ and CD8+ blood T cells had expanded clonally by week 6. Among patients with partial responses at 0.1-3.0 mg/kg, clonal expansion was among the lowest.

The clonotype comes from an adult with an advanced solid tumor such as melanoma, head and neck, liver or kidney cancer. This sample comprised CD4+ or CD8+ T cells sorted from blood, obtained in a trial of the OX40 agonist ivuxolimab.

The CDR3 sequence is CASSEWQGVRETQYF. CDR3 in DNA: TGTGCCAGCAGTGAATGGCAGGGCGTCCGGGAGACCCAGTACTTC. The V and J genes are TRBV6-1 and TRBJ2-5; possibly TRBD1 for D (5 bases). Trimming stripped 2 bases from V and 5 bases from J, with 15 bases between. This CDR3 contains 15 residues. Germline V CDR1 and CDR2: MNHNS, SASEGT.